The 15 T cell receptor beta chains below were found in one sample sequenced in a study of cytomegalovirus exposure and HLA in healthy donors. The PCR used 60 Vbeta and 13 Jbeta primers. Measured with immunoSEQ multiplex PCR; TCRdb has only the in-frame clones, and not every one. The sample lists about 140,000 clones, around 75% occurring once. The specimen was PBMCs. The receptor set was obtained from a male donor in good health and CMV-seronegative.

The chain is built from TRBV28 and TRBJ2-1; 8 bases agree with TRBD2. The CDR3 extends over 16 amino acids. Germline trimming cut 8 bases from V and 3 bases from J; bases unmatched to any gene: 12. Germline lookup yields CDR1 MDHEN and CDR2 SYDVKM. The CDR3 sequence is CASRPIRGGNYNEQFF. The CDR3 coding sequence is TGTGCCAGCCGCCCCATCCGGGGGGGGAACTACAATGAGCAGTTCTTC.

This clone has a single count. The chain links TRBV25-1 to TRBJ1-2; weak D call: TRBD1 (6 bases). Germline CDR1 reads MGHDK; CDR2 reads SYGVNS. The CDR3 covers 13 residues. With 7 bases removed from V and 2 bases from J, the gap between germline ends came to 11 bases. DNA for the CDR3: TGTGCCAGCAAGGACAGACAGAACTATGGCTACACCTTC. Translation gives CASKDRQNYGYTF.

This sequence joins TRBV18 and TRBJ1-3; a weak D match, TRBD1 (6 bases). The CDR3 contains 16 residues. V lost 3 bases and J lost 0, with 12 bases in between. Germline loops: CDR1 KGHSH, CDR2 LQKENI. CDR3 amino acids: CASSPRDTVSGNTIYF. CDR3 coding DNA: TGTGCCAGCTCACCGAGGGACACAGTCTCTGGAAACACCATATATTTT.

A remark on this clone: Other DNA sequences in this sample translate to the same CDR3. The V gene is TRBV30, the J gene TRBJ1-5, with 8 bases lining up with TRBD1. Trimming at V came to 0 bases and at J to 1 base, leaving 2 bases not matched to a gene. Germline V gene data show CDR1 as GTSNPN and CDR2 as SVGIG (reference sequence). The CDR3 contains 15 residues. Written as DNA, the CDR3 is TGTGCCTGGAGTGTCCAGGGGGCAAGCAATCAGCCCCAGCATTTT. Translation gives CAWSVQGASNQPQHF.

DNA of the CDR3: TGTGCCAGCAGCGGACAGGGGGCCGGTGAGCAGTTCTTC. Its translation: CASSGQGAGEQFF. The V gene is TRBV5-8, the J gene TRBJ2-1, with 11 nucleotides matching TRBD1. V lost 4 bases to trimming and J lost 9 bases; unmatched junction nucleotides: 3. Germline V gene data show CDR1 as SGHTS and CDR2 as YDEGEE. The CDR3 consists of 13 residues.

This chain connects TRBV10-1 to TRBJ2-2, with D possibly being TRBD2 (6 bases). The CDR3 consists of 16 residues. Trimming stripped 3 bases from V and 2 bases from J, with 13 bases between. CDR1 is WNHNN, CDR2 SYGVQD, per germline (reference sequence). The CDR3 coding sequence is TGCGCCAGCAGTGACGTTAGCGGCTTAAACACCGGGGAGCTGTTTTTT. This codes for CASSDVSGLNTGELFF.

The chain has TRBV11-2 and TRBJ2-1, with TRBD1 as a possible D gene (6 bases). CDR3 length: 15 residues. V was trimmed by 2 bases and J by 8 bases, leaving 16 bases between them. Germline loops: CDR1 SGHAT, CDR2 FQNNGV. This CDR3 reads CASSLTGHQADEQFF. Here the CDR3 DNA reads TGTGCCAGCAGCTTAACGGGACATCAAGCGGATGAGCAGTTCTTC.

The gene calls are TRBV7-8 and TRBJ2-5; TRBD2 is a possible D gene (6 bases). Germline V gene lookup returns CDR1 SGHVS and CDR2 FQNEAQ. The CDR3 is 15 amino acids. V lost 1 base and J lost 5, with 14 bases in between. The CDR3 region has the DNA TGTGCCAGCAGCTTAGTGCCGGGGAGGAGGGAGACCCAGTACTTC. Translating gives CASSLVPGRRETQYF.

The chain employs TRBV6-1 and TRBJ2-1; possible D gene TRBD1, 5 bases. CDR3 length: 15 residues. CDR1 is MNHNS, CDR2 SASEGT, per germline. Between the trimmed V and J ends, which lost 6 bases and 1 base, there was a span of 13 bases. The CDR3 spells CASRPDRISYNEQFF. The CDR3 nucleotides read TGTGCCAGCAGACCCGACAGAATATCCTACAATGAGCAGTTCTTC.

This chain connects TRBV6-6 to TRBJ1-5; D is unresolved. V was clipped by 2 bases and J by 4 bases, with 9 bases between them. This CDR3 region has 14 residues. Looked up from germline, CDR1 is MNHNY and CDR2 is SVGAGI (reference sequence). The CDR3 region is CASSYTNRNQPQHF. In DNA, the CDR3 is TGTGCCAGCAGTTACACAAACCGAAATCAGCCCCAGCATTTT.

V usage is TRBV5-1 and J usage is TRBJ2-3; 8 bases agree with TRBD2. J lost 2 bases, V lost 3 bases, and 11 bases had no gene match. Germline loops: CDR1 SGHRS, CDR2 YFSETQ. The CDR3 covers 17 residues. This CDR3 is CASSSHPPGLDTDTQYF. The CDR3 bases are TGCGCCAGCAGCTCCCATCCCCCGGGACTAGACACAGATACGCAGTATTTT.

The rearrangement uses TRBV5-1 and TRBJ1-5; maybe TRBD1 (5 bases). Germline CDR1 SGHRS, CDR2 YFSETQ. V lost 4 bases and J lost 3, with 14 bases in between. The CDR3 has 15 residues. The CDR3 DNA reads TGCGCCAGCAGCCAGAGGGAGGGGCCCAATCAGCCCCAGCATTTT. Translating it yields CASSQREGPNQPQHF. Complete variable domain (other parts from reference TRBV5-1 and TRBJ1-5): KAGVTQTPRYLIKTRGQQVTLSCSPISGHRSVSWYQQTPGQGLQFLFEYFSETQRNKGNFPGRFSGRQFSNSRSEMNVSTLELGDSALYLCASSQREGPNQPQHFGDGTRLSIL.

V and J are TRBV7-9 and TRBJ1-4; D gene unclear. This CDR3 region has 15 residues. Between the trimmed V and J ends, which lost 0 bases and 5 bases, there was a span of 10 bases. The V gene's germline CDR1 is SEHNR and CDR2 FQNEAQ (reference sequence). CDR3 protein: CASSLAAGKNEKLFF. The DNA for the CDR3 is TGTGCCAGCAGCTTAGCTGCAGGTAAGAATGAAAAACTGTTTTTT.

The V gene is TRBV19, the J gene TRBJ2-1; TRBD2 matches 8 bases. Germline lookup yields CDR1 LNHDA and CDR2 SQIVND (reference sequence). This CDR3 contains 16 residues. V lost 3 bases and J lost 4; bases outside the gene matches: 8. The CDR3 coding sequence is TGTGCCAGTAGTATCCTCAGCGGGAGAGGGTACAATGAGCAGTTCTTC. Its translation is CASSILSGRGYNEQFF.

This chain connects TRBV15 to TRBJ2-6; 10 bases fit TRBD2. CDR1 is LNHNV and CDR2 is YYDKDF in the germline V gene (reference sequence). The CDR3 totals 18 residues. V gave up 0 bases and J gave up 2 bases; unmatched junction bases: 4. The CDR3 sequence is CATSRDSGGKPGANVLTF. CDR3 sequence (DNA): TGTGCCACCAGCAGAGATAGCGGGGGGAAACCTGGGGCCAACGTCCTGACTTTC.